This T cell receptor beta chain was captured in a study of blood T cells in healthy people across ages. The CDR3 runs to 16 residues. The germline V gene has CDR1 MDHEN and CDR2 SYDVKM. The V and J ends lost 3 bases and 1 base respectively, with 15 bases between them. Primed by a sample-barcoded 5' primer and a J-beta primer mix, a second PCR proceeded for 7 to 11 cycles. Every individual sample yielded 2.5 million or more paired-end reads (each containing CDR3). TCRdb used MiXCR to reprocess the 5' RACE reads, holding one entry per CDR3 protein. Altogether 450,000 to 650,000 distinct CDR3 sequences are present, under 30% being singletons, with the ten largest covering around 10%. This clonotype was counted only a few times. These sequences were also reported in another study, on T cells of mothers and their children. From that paper: Reads recorded for TCR beta CDR3 numbered over 8.5 million per mother and about 3 million per child. Slightly higher, non-significant overlap characterized related mother-child pairs relative to unrelated pairs. The search for persistent microchimeric T cell clones detected none.

The rearrangement uses TRBV28 and TRBJ1-1, with unresolved D. Sequencing was performed on blood. This sequence was found in a boy aged 5-17 years in good health. The CDR3 is CASSFQEGVANTEAFF. Here the CDR3 DNA reads TGTGCCAGCAGTTTCCAGGAGGGTGTCGCGAACACTGAAGCTTTCTTT.